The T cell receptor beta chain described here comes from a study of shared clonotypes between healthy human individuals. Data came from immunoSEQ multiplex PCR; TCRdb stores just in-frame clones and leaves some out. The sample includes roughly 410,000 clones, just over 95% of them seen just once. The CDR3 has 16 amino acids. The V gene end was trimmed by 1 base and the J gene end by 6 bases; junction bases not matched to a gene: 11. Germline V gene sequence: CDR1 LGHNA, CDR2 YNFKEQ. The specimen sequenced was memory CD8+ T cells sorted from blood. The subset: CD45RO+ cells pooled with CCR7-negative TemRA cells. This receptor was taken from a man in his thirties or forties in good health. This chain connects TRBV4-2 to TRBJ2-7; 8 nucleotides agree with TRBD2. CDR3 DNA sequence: TGTGCCAGCAGCCAAGTAGTTTCCAGCGGGAGCCCCGAGCAGTACTTC. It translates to CASSQVVSSGSPEQYF.